The clone carrying this T cell receptor (beta chain) was recorded a few times. Its antigen is unknown. These data originate in a study of T cells in Graves' hyperthyroidism and ophthalmopathy. RNA transcripts provided the source from which TCR beta CDR3 regions were amplified. With the HTBI primer set, the TCR CDR3 went through a first round of RT-PCR. TCRdb analysed the multiplex PCR reads with MiXCR anew, one entry per CDR3 protein. The sample contains just over 550,000 distinct CDR3 sequences, 46% of which appear only once. The CDR3 totals 16 residues. Germline CDR1 and CDR2: ENHRY and SYGVKD. V was pared by 0 bases and J by 1 base, with 5 bases of the junction left unmatched. The study's findings and limits: The majority of expanded thyroid clonotypes above 0.001 also appeared in blood.

Specimen: peripheral blood or thyroid tissue (not recorded which). The source is a woman under 30 with Graves' hyperthyroidism. The chain joins TRBV10-3 to TRBJ2-7; 8 bases agree with TRBD1. The CDR3 DNA reads TGTGCCATCAGTGAGTCGGGCGGGACAGGATCCTACGAGCAGTACTTC. This sequence encodes CAISESGGTGSYEQYF.